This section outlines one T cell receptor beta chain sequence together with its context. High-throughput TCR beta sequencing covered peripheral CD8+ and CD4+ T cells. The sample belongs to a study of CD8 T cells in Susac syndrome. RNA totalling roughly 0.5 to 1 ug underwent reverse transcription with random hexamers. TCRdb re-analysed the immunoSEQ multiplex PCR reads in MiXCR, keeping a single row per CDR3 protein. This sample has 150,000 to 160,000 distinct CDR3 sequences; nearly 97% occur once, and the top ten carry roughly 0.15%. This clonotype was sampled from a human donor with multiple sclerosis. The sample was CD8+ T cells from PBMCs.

The CDR3, as DNA: TGTGCCAGCAGCCAATGGATTAACACTGAAGCTTTCTTT. Residues: CASSQWINTEAFF. This chain joins TRBV3-1 and TRBJ1-1, with D hard to call. The length of the CDR3 is 13 residues. Trimming cost V 2 bases and J 2 bases, with 6 bases left between them. CDR1 is LGHDT and CDR2 is YNNKEL in the germline V gene (reference sequence).